This T cell receptor beta chain emerged from a study of a mutant IDH1 vaccine in newly diagnosed glioma. The data were produced by immunoSEQ multiplex PCR, yet TCRdb's version contains in-frame clones alone and is incomplete. The sample yields about 36,000 clones, 80% seen once. With regard to this clone: Its cognate antigen is unknown.

The CDR3 contains 12 residues. Sample time point: week 11, during vaccination. A 20-mer mutant IDH1 peptide at 300 ug was injected subcutaneously with topical imiquimod. The chain joins TRBV21-1 to TRBJ1-1; the D call in the table, TRBD1, was not verified against the DNA. TRBV21-1 is a pseudogene segment. The sequenced sample was peripheral blood mononuclear cells (PBMCs), obtained from a glioma patient whose treatment included an IDH1 peptide vaccine. The receptor's source is a young woman with glioma. Some clones in this sample may be carry-over from other donors' samples. CDR3 region: CASSKRGTEAFF. CDR3 DNA: TGTGCCAGCAGCAAAAGGGGTACTGAAGCTTTCTTT.